The rows below give T cell receptor beta chains drawn from one sample of a study of blood T cell repertoires in COVID-19. Generated by immunoSEQ multiplex PCR, the TCRdb table keeps only in-frame clones and is missing some. The sample carries about 220,000 clones, 65% to 85% recorded once. Specimen: PBMCs or T cells enriched from blood (not recorded which). The receptors stem from a woman in her forties who had recovered from COVID-19. Each CDR3 is given with its conserved first and last residue. Fields, in order: J gene, D gene, clone size, V gene, CDR3 protein, CDR3 DNA. D genes are given only for firm matches. Size tells how often a clone was seen (once, few, many) or the class of an expanded clone, and some rows leave it out.

J gene: TRBJ1-3; D gene: -; clone size: -; V gene: TRBV5-1; CDR3 protein: CASSLAGSSLVDTIYF; CDR3 DNA: TGCGCCAGCAGCTTGGCAGGGTCCAGTCTTGTCGACACCATATATTTT
J gene: TRBJ2-2; D gene: -; clone size: -; V gene: TRBV10-2; CDR3 protein: CASSEYAGTGELFF; CDR3 DNA: TGCGCCAGCAGTGAGTACGCAGGCACCGGGGAGCTGTTTTTT
J gene: TRBJ2-5; D gene: TRBD2; clone size: -; V gene: TRBV27; CDR3 protein: CASRTSGGRTQYF; CDR3 DNA: TGTGCCAGCAGAACTAGCGGTGGGCGGACCCAGTACTTC
J gene: TRBJ2-1; D gene: TRBD1; clone size: -; V gene: TRBV28; CDR3 protein: CASSLGTGYGEQFF; CDR3 DNA: TGTGCCAGCAGTTTAGGGACAGGGTACGGTGAGCAGTTCTTC
J gene: TRBJ2-3; D gene: -; clone size: -; V gene: TRBV9; CDR3 protein: CASSRGGGGRTTDTQYF; CDR3 DNA: TGTGCCAGCAGCCGGGGAGGGGGCGGGAGGACCACAGATACGCAGTATTTT
J gene: TRBJ2-5; D gene: -; clone size: once; V gene: TRBV6-5; CDR3 protein: CAISIGYWSQETQYF; CDR3 DNA: TGTGCCATCTCAATTGGGTATTGGAGCCAAGAGACCCAGTACTTC
J gene: TRBJ2-4; D gene: TRBD2; clone size: -; V gene: TRBV19; CDR3 protein: CASSPIAGVENIQYF; CDR3 DNA: TGTGCCAGTAGTCCGATAGCGGGAGTAGAAAACATTCAGTACTTC
J gene: TRBJ1-4; D gene: TRBD1; clone size: -; V gene: TRBV18; CDR3 protein: CASSPLKGQHDEKLFF; CDR3 DNA: TGTGCCAGCTCACCCCTGAAGGGACAGCACGATGAAAAACTGTTTTTT
J gene: TRBJ1-5; D gene: -; clone size: -; V gene: TRBV24-1; CDR3 protein: CAYTGGPPTQHF; CDR3 DNA: TGTGCCTATACCGGGGGACCACCCACCCAGCATTTT
J gene: TRBJ1-5; D gene: -; clone size: -; V gene: TRBV18; CDR3 protein: CASSSMGADQPQHF; CDR3 DNA: TGTGCCAGCTCATCAATGGGGGCGGATCAGCCCCAGCATTTT
J gene: TRBJ1-4; D gene: -; clone size: -; V gene: TRBV10-3; CDR3 protein: CAISADRKGHEKLFF; CDR3 DNA: TGTGCCATCAGTGCCGACAGGAAGGGTCATGAAAAACTGTTTTTT
J gene: TRBJ2-5; D gene: TRBD2; clone size: once; V gene: TRBV2; CDR3 protein: CAAAGTTLTSAQYF; CDR3 DNA: TGTGCCGCAGCCGGGACTACACTAACTTCGGCCCAGTACTTC
J gene: TRBJ1-6; D gene: -; clone size: -; V gene: TRBV5-8; CDR3 protein: CASSFRGLGYNSPLHF; CDR3 DNA: TGTGCCAGCAGCTTTAGGGGACTCGGGTACAATTCACCCCTCCACTTT
J gene: TRBJ2-7; D gene: TRBD1; clone size: -; V gene: TRBV3-1/TRBV3-2; CDR3 protein: CASSSPGQGSYEQYF; CDR3 DNA: TGTGCCAGCAGCTCCCCGGGACAGGGCTCCTACGAGCAGTACTTC
J gene: TRBJ1-2; D gene: -; clone size: -; V gene: TRBV28; CDR3 protein: CASSQGGVYGYTF; CDR3 DNA: TGTGCCAGCAGCCAGGGCGGGGTCTATGGCTACACCTTC
J gene: TRBJ1-5; D gene: TRBD1; clone size: -; V gene: TRBV30; CDR3 protein: CAWSVSRGTNQPQHF; CDR3 DNA: TGTGCCTGGAGTGTATCCAGGGGGACGAATCAGCCCCAGCATTTT
J gene: TRBJ2-2; D gene: -; clone size: -; V gene: TRBV6-1; CDR3 protein: CASSPRENTGELFF; CDR3 DNA: TGTGCCAGCAGTCCCAGGGAGAACACCGGGGAGCTGTTTTTT
J gene: TRBJ1-5; D gene: -; clone size: once; V gene: TRBV4-1; CDR3 protein: CASSQADFRGGRQPQHF; CDR3 DNA: TGCGCCAGCAGCCAAGCGGACTTCAGGGGCGGGAGACAGCCCCAGCATTTT
J gene: TRBJ1-3; D gene: -; clone size: -; V gene: TRBV18; CDR3 protein: CASSPVTTYSGNTIYF; CDR3 DNA: TGTGCCAGCTCACCAGTAACGACATACTCTGGAAACACCATATATTTT
J gene: TRBJ2-7; D gene: -; clone size: -; V gene: TRBV2; CDR3 protein: CASIQEEASREQYF; CDR3 DNA: TGTGCCAGCATCCAAGAGGAGGCTTCTCGGGAGCAGTACTTC
J gene: TRBJ2-3; D gene: -; clone size: -; V gene: TRBV29-1; CDR3 protein: CSVPGTDTQYF; CDR3 DNA: TGCAGCGTTCCGGGGACAGATACGCAGTATTTT
J gene: TRBJ2-5; D gene: -; clone size: -; V gene: TRBV28; CDR3 protein: CASTVTRVVWETQYF; CDR3 DNA: TGTGCCAGCACCGTTACGAGGGTTGTGTGGGAGACCCAGTACTTC
J gene: TRBJ1-2; D gene: -; clone size: -; V gene: TRBV30; CDR3 protein: CAWSVARGYGYTF; CDR3 DNA: TGTGCCTGGAGTGTAGCTCGGGGCTATGGCTACACCTTC
J gene: TRBJ1-3; D gene: -; clone size: -; V gene: TRBV7-9; CDR3 protein: CASSQNFRGNTIYF; CDR3 DNA: TGTGCCAGCAGCCAAAACTTTCGTGGAAACACCATATATTTT
J gene: TRBJ2-3; D gene: TRBD2; clone size: -; V gene: TRBV7-6; CDR3 protein: CASSLLPGRGGLSDTQYF; CDR3 DNA: TGTGCCAGCAGCTTACTGCCCGGGAGGGGAGGTTTGAGTGATACGCAGTATTTT
J gene: TRBJ1-2; D gene: -; clone size: -; V gene: TRBV29-1; CDR3 protein: CSVAGIKGYTF; CDR3 DNA: TGCAGCGTGGCGGGAATCAAGGGCTACACCTTC
J gene: TRBJ2-6; D gene: -; clone size: once; V gene: TRBV18; CDR3 protein: CASSPAGRSGANVLTF; CDR3 DNA: TGTGCCAGCTCACCGGCAGGAAGGTCTGGGGCCAACGTCCTGACTTTC
J gene: TRBJ2-3; D gene: -; clone size: once; V gene: TRBV11-2; CDR3 protein: CASSLDPGDTQYF; CDR3 DNA: TGTGCCAGCAGCTTAGATCCGGGTGATACGCAGTATTTT
J gene: TRBJ2-3; D gene: -; clone size: -; V gene: TRBV14; CDR3 protein: CASSQGATFGQYF; CDR3 DNA: TGTGCCAGCAGCCAAGGGGCTACCTTTGGGCAGTATTTT
J gene: TRBJ2-1; D gene: -; clone size: -; V gene: TRBV4-1; CDR3 protein: CASSQEGLPGNEQFF; CDR3 DNA: TGCGCCAGCAGCCAAGAAGGACTCCCCGGCAATGAGCAGTTCTTC
J gene: TRBJ2-3; D gene: TRBD2; clone size: once; V gene: TRBV5-6; CDR3 protein: CASSLGVAGGHGHTQYF; CDR3 DNA: TGTGCCAGCAGCTTGGGGGTAGCGGGAGGACACGGGCATACGCAGTATTTT
J gene: TRBJ1-1; D gene: TRBD1; clone size: -; V gene: TRBV15; CDR3 protein: CATREGQENTEAFF; CDR3 DNA: TGTGCCACCAGGGAGGGACAGGAGAACACTGAAGCTTTCTTT
J gene: TRBJ2-2; D gene: -; clone size: -; V gene: TRBV19; CDR3 protein: CASSIVRNTGELFF; CDR3 DNA: TGTGCCAGTAGTATAGTTAGAAACACCGGGGAGCTGTTTTTT
J gene: TRBJ2-3; D gene: TRBD2; clone size: -; V gene: TRBV24-1; CDR3 protein: CATSDSGPAGVTDTQYF; CDR3 DNA: TGTGCCACCAGTGACTCCGGACCAGCGGGAGTCACAGATACGCAGTATTTT
J gene: TRBJ1-1; D gene: -; clone size: few; V gene: TRBV28; CDR3 protein: CASLFRNTEAFF; CDR3 DNA: TGTGCCAGTTTGTTTAGGAACACTGAAGCTTTCTTT
J gene: TRBJ2-3; D gene: TRBD2; clone size: -; V gene: TRBV11-3; CDR3 protein: CASSPWGGSAPDTQYF; CDR3 DNA: TGTGCCAGCAGCCCGTGGGGAGGGAGCGCTCCAGATACGCAGTATTTT
J gene: TRBJ2-2; D gene: TRBD1; clone size: -; V gene: TRBV9; CDR3 protein: CASSAQGYTGELFF; CDR3 DNA: TGTGCCAGCAGCGCACAGGGGTACACCGGGGAGCTGTTTTTT
J gene: TRBJ2-2; D gene: TRBD1; clone size: few; V gene: TRBV7-3; CDR3 protein: CASSSGTANTGELFF; CDR3 DNA: TGTGCCAGCAGCTCCGGGACAGCGAACACCGGGGAGCTGTTTTTT
J gene: TRBJ2-5; D gene: -; clone size: -; V gene: TRBV24-1; CDR3 protein: CATSGNTGGETQYF; CDR3 DNA: TGTGCCACCAGTGGGAACACCGGGGGAGAGACCCAGTACTTC
J gene: TRBJ1-5; D gene: TRBD1; clone size: few; V gene: TRBV25-1; CDR3 protein: CASTDREASNQPQHF; CDR3 DNA: TGTGCCAGCACCGACAGGGAGGCTAGCAATCAGCCCCAGCATTTT
J gene: TRBJ2-3; D gene: TRBD2; clone size: once; V gene: TRBV30; CDR3 protein: CAWSGLAGDTQYF; CDR3 DNA: TGTGCCTGGAGCGGACTAGCTGGAGATACGCAGTATTTT
J gene: TRBJ1-4; D gene: -; clone size: -; V gene: TRBV5-1; CDR3 protein: CASSPGGNVAEKLFF; CDR3 DNA: TGCGCCAGCAGCCCGGGGGGGAATGTGGCTGAAAAACTGTTTTTT
J gene: TRBJ1-6; D gene: -; clone size: -; V gene: TRBV28; CDR3 protein: CASRRSSSYNSPLHF; CDR3 DNA: TGTGCCAGCAGAAGATCGAGCTCCTATAATTCACCCCTCCACTTT
J gene: TRBJ1-3; D gene: TRBD1; clone size: -; V gene: TRBV5-5; CDR3 protein: CASSPGQGFGNTIYF; CDR3 DNA: TGTGCCAGCAGCCCTGGACAGGGTTTTGGAAACACCATATATTTT
J gene: TRBJ2-7; D gene: TRBD1; clone size: -; V gene: TRBV4-1; CDR3 protein: CASSQELTGTYEQYF; CDR3 DNA: TGCGCCAGCAGCCAAGAATTGACAGGGACCTACGAGCAGTACTTC
J gene: TRBJ2-6; D gene: -; clone size: -; V gene: TRBV27; CDR3 protein: CASSRADRPSGANVLTF; CDR3 DNA: TGTGCCAGCAGTCGTGCTGACAGACCCTCTGGGGCCAACGTCCTGACTTTC
J gene: TRBJ2-1; D gene: TRBD2; clone size: -; V gene: TRBV10-3; CDR3 protein: CAISERDYNEQFF; CDR3 DNA: TGTGCCATCAGCGAGCGGGACTACAATGAGCAGTTCTTC
J gene: TRBJ2-1; D gene: TRBD2; clone size: -; V gene: TRBV15; CDR3 protein: CATSPGSGGAEQFF; CDR3 DNA: TGTGCCACCAGCCCTGGGAGCGGGGGCGCTGAGCAGTTCTTC
J gene: TRBJ1-5; D gene: TRBD1; clone size: -; V gene: TRBV29-1; CDR3 protein: CSVARGVNQPQHF; CDR3 DNA: TGCAGCGTTGCCAGGGGGGTAAATCAGCCCCAGCATTTT